The next 4 T cell receptor beta chains were all read from a single sample in a study of cytomegalovirus exposure and HLA in healthy donors. TCRdb's copy holds only in-frame clones and misses some; the assay was immunoSEQ multiplex PCR. The sample holds some 110,000 clones, approximately 90% seen once. The sequencing input was PBMCs. The receptor set was obtained from a man aged 18-30 years in good health and CMV-seronegative.

The chain joins TRBV14 to TRBJ2-5; TRBD2 matches 7 bases. V gave up 3 bases and J gave up 4 bases; unmatched junction bases: 11. CDR3 length: 16 residues. CDR1 is SGHDN and CDR2 is FVKESK in the germline V gene. The CDR3 loop is CASSHPGTTIGETQYF. CDR3 bases: TGTGCCAGCAGCCACCCCGGGACTACTATCGGAGAGACCCAGTACTTC.

This clone was seen a single time. V gene TRBV18 combines with J gene TRBJ2-1, with 11 bases aligning to TRBD2. There are 16 residues in the CDR3. V lost 2 bases and J lost 4; bases outside the gene matches: 4. CDR1 KGHSH and CDR2 LQKENI come from the germline V gene. The DNA of the CDR3 is TGTGCCAGCTCACCATCGCTAGCGGGAGGTTACAATGAGCAGTTCTTC. Translation gives CASSPSLAGGYNEQFF.

The V and J genes are TRBV18 and TRBJ1-5; 7 bases agree with TRBD1. The CDR3 runs 14 residues. The J segment lost 4 bases and the V segment lost 5 bases, leaving 5 bases of the junction unmatched. Germline V gene lookup returns CDR1 KGHSH and CDR2 LQKENI. CDR3 nucleotide sequence: TGTGCCAGCTCATCGGGGACAGCAAATCAGCCCCAGCATTTT. The encoded protein is CASSSGTANQPQHF.

V gene TRBV19 combines with J gene TRBJ1-2; D may be TRBD1 (5 bases). The CDR3 extends over 11 amino acids. Trimming pared 3 bases from V and 8 bases from J, leaving 7 bases between. The V gene's germline CDR1 is LNHDA and CDR2 SQIVND (reference sequence). The CDR3 nucleotides read TGTGCCAGTAGTATGGGGGGAGGCTACACCTTC. As protein: CASSMGGGYTF.